This T cell receptor beta chain is from a study of T cells after yellow fever vaccination. In the study overall: SMART-Seq v4 Ultra Low Input served to prepare low-cell-number fractions. Study-level points and caveats: A large majority of primary-vaccination clones showed up again after the booster (roughly 95% CD4, around 90% CD8). Abundant contaminating clonotypes from the bulk population could appear in FACS-sorted repertoires.

5'RACE template switching added a universal primer site and UMIs to TCR cDNA. TCRdb passed the 5' RACE reads through MiXCR, listing each CDR3 protein once. The table records almost 70,000 distinct CDR3 sequences, about 6% of them present only once. This clonotype was counted at least ten times. Its cognate antigen is unknown. Sequencing was performed on CD4+ T cells sorted from PBMCs, taken more than 14 days after the first yellow fever vaccination. The clonotype originates from a young man who received the YFV17D yellow fever vaccine.

This chain's CDR3 is CASSQDLYGGTDTQYF. DNA for the CDR3: TGTGCCAGCAGCCAAGATCTATACGGGGGCACAGATACGCAGTATTTT. J is TRBJ2-3 and V is TRBV4-2; TRBD2 might be the D (5 bases). The CDR3 covers 16 residues. With 0 bases removed from V and 1 base from J, the gap between germline ends came to 11 bases. CDR1 and CDR2 (germline): LGHNA, YNFKEQ.